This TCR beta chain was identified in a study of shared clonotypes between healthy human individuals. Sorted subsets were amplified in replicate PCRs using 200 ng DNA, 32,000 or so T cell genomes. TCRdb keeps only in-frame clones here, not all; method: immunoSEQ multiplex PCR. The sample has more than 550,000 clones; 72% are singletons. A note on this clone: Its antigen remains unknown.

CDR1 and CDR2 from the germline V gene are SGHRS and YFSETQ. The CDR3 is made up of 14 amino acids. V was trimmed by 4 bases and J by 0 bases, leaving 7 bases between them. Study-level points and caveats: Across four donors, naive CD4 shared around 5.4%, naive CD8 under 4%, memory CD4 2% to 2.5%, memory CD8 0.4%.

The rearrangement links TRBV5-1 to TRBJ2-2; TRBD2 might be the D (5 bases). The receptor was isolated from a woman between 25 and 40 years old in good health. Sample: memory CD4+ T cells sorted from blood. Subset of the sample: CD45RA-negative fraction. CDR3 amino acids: CASSEGANTGELFF. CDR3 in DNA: TGCGCCAGCAGCGAGGGCGCGAACACCGGGGAGCTGTTTTTT.